This T cell receptor (beta chain) was sequenced for a study of CD8 T cells in Susac syndrome. Those who served as multiple sclerosis controls were treatment-naive patients with stable or active relapsing-remitting disease. TEMRA cells were enriched by FACS, and CD4+ and CD8+ T cells were negatively isolated. The germline V and J ends were trimmed by 5 bases and 4 bases, with 9 bases remaining between them. Germline V gene data show CDR1 as MNHEY and CDR2 as SMNVEV (reference sequence). The CDR3 is made up of 13 amino acids. After extraction with the RNeasy kit, about 0.45 to 1 ug of the RNA was reverse transcribed using random hexamers. It was immunoSEQ multiplex PCR that amplified TCR beta CDR3 across 54 Vbeta and 13 Jbeta. Each CDR3 protein is one row after TCRdb ran MiXCR on the immunoSEQ multiplex PCR reads. This table holds some 150,000 distinct CDR3 sequences, 90% to 95% found once.

Material for sequencing was CD8+ T cells from PBMCs. The receptor's source is a human donor with multiple sclerosis. The V call is TRBV27, the J call TRBJ2-4; D may match TRBD1 or TRBD2 (6 bases each). CDR3 protein: CASSPGAKNIQYF. The DNA for the CDR3 is TGTGCCAGCAGTCCGGGGGCGAAAAACATTCAGTACTTC.